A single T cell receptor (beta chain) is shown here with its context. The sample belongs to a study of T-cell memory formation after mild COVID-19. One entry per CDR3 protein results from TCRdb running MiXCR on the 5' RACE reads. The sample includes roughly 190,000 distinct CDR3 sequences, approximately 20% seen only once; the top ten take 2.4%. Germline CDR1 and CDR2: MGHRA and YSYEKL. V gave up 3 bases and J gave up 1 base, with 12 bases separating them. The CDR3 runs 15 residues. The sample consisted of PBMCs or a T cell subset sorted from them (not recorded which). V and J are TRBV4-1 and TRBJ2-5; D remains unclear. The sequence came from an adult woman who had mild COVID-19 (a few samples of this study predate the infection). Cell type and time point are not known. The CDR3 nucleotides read TGCGCCAGCAGCCATTGGTCCACCAGCCAAGAGACCCAGTACTTC. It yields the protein CASSHWSTSQETQYF.